The next 16 T cell receptor beta chains were all read from a single sample in a study of blood T cell repertoires in COVID-19. Assay used: immunoSEQ multiplex PCR; TCRdb lists only in-frame clones, some missing. Of 150,000 or so clones listed, around four fifths are singletons. The sample consisted of peripheral blood. The receptors were gathered from a woman aged 40 to 50 with active or convalescent COVID-19.

The sample holds one count of this clone. The V call is TRBV9, the J call TRBJ2-6, with D maybe TRBD1 (6 bases). The ends were cut back, 4 bases at V and 0 bases at J, with 14 bases in the middle. The CDR3 loop spans 17 amino acids. From germline, CDR1 is SGDLS and CDR2 YYNGEE. The DNA for the CDR3 is TGTGCCAGCAGCCCCCTCCCGGACAGCTCTGGGGCCAACGTCCTGACTTTC. Translating it yields CASSPLPDSSGANVLTF.

The chain uses TRBV1 and TRBJ1-4. TRBV1 is flagged as a pseudogene. The CDR3 loop spans 16 amino acids. The CDR3 protein is CTSSLGRGATNEKLFF. Written as DNA, the CDR3 is TGCACCAGCAGCCTCGGCCGAGGAGCAACTAATGAAAAACTGTTTTTT.

This clone was counted a few times. V usage is TRBV7-9 and J usage is TRBJ2-7; D is undetermined. CDR1 and CDR2 (germline): SEHNR, FQNEAQ (reference sequence). The V and J ends lost 4 bases and 5 bases respectively, with 15 bases between them. This CDR3 region has 14 residues. The DNA for the CDR3 is TGTGCCAGCAGCTCCATGAACAGACCCCACGAGCAGTACTTC. Translated, it gives CASSSMNRPHEQYF.

The rearrangement uses TRBV5-1 and TRBJ1-4, with D perhaps TRBD1 (6 bases). The ends were cut back, 2 bases at V and 4 bases at J, with 15 bases in the middle. This CDR3 region has 16 residues. From germline, CDR1 is SGHRS and CDR2 YFSETQ. CDR3 DNA: TGCGCCAGCAGCTTTTTCCCGACAGGCCTTAATGAAAAACTGTTTTTT. This encodes CASSFFPTGLNEKLFF.

V usage is TRBV4-3 and J usage is TRBJ2-1; 11 bases line up with TRBD2. The CDR3 contains 14 residues. With V trimmed by 1 base and J by 10 bases, 3 bases remained unmatched. Germline V gene lookup returns CDR1 LGHNA and CDR2 YSLEER. The CDR3 protein is CASSQGASGREQFF. The CDR3 bases are TGCGCCAGCAGCCAAGGTGCTAGCGGGAGGGAGCAGTTCTTC.

Only one count was recorded for this clone. The chain is built from TRBV15 and TRBJ1-4; 7 bases fit TRBD1. V shed 3 bases, J shed 4 bases, and the junction held 2 bases outside the gene matches. The germline V gene has CDR1 LNHNV and CDR2 YYDKDF (reference sequence). The CDR3 sequence is 14 residues long. This chain's CDR3 is CATSRGQLNEKLFF. DNA for the CDR3: TGTGCCACCAGCAGGGGACAGCTTAATGAAAAACTGTTTTTT.

V usage is TRBV10-3 and J usage is TRBJ2-1; 15 bases map to TRBD2. J was trimmed by 14 bases and V by 3 bases; bases with no gene match: 8. The CDR3 has 15 amino acids. CDR1 ENHRY and CDR2 SYGVKD come from the germline V gene. CDR3 loop: CAISDIQGLAGGEFF. The CDR3 DNA sequence: TGTGCCATCAGTGACATCCAAGGACTAGCGGGGGGGGAGTTCTTC.

The V call is TRBV15, the J call TRBJ1-2; D gene unclear. Trimming pared 0 bases from V and 6 bases from J, leaving 11 bases between. Germline CDR1 and CDR2: LNHNV and YYDKDF (reference sequence). The CDR3 length is 14 residues. The CDR3 sequence: CATSRDWQVHGYTF. Written as DNA, the CDR3 is TGTGCCACCAGCAGAGATTGGCAGGTTCATGGCTACACCTTC.

The chain couples TRBV12-5 to TRBJ1-1; 7 bases are shared with TRBD1. Germline-derived CDR1 and CDR2 are LGHNT and FRNRAP. The V gene end was trimmed by 6 bases and the J gene end by 3 bases; junction bases not matched to a gene: 10. This CDR3 has 15 amino acids. The CDR3 protein is CASGASTGIDTEAFF. The CDR3 DNA sequence: TGTGCTAGTGGGGCCTCGACAGGGATTGACACTGAAGCTTTCTTT. The full variable domain, rest sourced from reference TRBV12-5 and TRBJ1-1, is DARVTQTPRHKVTEMGQEVTMRCQPILGHNTVFWYRQTMMQGLELLAYFRNRAPLDDSGMPKDRFSAEMPDATLATLKIQPSEPRDSAVYFCASGASTGIDTEAFFGQGTRLTVV.

The chain uses TRBV9 and TRBJ1-1, with D maybe TRBD1 (6 bases). Germline CDR1 SGDLS, CDR2 YYNGEE. Trimming took off 3 bases at V and 4 bases at J, with 22 bases between the two ends. CDR3 length: 17 amino acids. Here the CDR3 DNA reads TGTGCCAGCAGCGCACGGGACAAATACAGGAGCGGCACTGAAGCTTTCTTT. As protein: CASSARDKYRSGTEAFF.

In its sample, this clone is medium-sized (0.01 to 0.1%). The chain links TRBV30 to TRBJ1-1; 7 nucleotides align to TRBD1. Germline V gene data show CDR1 as GTSNPN and CDR2 as SVGIG (reference sequence). V trimming: 5 bases; J trimming: 1 base; junction bases outside the gene matches: 1. The CDR3 has 12 amino acids. The CDR3 nucleotides read TGTGCCTGGCGGACAGGGAACACTGAAGCTTTCTTT. Protein product: CAWRTGNTEAFF.

The J gene is TRBJ1-6, the V gene TRBV10-2; no definite D call. This CDR3 comprises 14 residues. Germline V gives CDR1 WSHSY, CDR2 SAAADI. V was shortened by 7 bases and J by 5 bases, with 12 bases between the two germline ends. The DNA of the CDR3 is TGCGCCAGCAATCGTCGGAGCGATAATTCACCCCTCCACTTT. This sequence encodes CASNRRSDNSPLHF.

This clone was found a few times. The gene calls are TRBV11-2 and TRBJ1-1; TRBD1 might be the D (5 bases). Germline-derived CDR1 and CDR2 are SGHAT and FQNNGV. Trimming stripped 2 bases from V and 2 bases from J, with 21 bases between. The CDR3 totals 18 residues. The CDR3 coding sequence is TGTGCCAGCAGCTTACTATGGGGCCAACAGAGAGTCAACACTGAAGCTTTCTTT. The encoded protein is CASSLLWGQQRVNTEAFF. The complete variable domain, with remaining parts taken from reference TRBV11-2 and TRBJ1-1, reads EAGVAQSPRYKIIEKRQSVAFWCNPISGHATLYWYQQILGQGPKLLIQFQNNGVVDDSQLPKDRFSAERLKGVDSTLKIQPAKLEDSAVYLCASSLLWGQQRVNTEAFFGQGTRLTVV.

The V gene is TRBV6-5, the J gene TRBJ1-1, with D hard to call. Looked up from germline, CDR1 is MNHEY and CDR2 is SVGAGI. There are 13 residues in the CDR3. The V and J ends lost 2 bases and 3 bases respectively, with 7 bases between them. CDR3 DNA sequence: TGTGCCAGCAGTTACAGCCTATACACTGAAGCTTTCTTT. It is translated as CASSYSLYTEAFF.

The CDR3 nucleotides read TGTGCCAGTAGTGTGTCCGGGGGGGACTATGGCTACACCTTC. This gives the protein CASSVSGGDYGYTF. This chain uses TRBV19 with TRBJ1-2, with D tentatively TRBD1 (5 bases). Per germline, CDR1 LNHDA and CDR2 SQIVND (reference sequence). CDR3 length equals 14 residues. The V end was cut by 5 bases, the J end by 3 bases, with 13 bases between.

The J gene is TRBJ1-3, the V gene TRBV28, with 7 bases lining up with TRBD1. Germline CDR1 and CDR2: MDHEN and SYDVKM. With 5 bases clipped from V and 4 bases from J, the junction kept 8 bases outside the gene matches. The CDR3 consists of 15 residues. The CDR3 DNA sequence: TGTGCCAGCAGTCTCCAGGGACAGTACGGAAACACCATATATTTT. This sequence encodes CASSLQGQYGNTIYF.